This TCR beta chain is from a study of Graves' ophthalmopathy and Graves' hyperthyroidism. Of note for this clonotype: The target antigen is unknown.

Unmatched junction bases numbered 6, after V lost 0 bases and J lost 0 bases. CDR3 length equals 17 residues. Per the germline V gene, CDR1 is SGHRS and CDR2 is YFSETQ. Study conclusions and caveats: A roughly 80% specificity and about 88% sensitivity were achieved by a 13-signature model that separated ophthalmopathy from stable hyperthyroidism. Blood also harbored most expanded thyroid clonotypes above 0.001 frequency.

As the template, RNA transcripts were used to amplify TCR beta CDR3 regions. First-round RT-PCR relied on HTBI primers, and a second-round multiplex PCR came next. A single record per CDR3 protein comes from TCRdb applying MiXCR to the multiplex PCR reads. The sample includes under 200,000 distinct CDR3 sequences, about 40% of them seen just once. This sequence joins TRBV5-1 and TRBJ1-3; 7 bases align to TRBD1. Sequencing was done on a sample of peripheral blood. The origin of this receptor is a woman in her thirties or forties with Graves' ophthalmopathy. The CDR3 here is CASSLEVDRDSGNTIYF. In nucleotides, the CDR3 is TGCGCCAGCAGCTTGGAGGTCGACAGGGACTCTGGAAACACCATATATTTT.